The sequence of this T cell receptor beta chain was determined in a study of T cells in Graves' hyperthyroidism and ophthalmopathy. From RNA transcripts, TCR beta CDR3 regions were amplified. Primed by the HTBI set, a first-round RT-PCR was run on the TCR CDR3. Via MiXCR, TCRdb re-called the multiplex PCR reads, giving one row per CDR3 protein. The table records roughly 800,000 distinct CDR3 sequences, about 38% of them present only once. Study outcomes and limitations: Most clonotypes that expanded in the thyroid above 0.001 also showed up in blood.

This clonotype was seen more than once but under ten times. The antigen is undetermined. V was pared by 1 base and J by 1 base, with 8 bases between. Germline values: CDR1 SGDLS, CDR2 YYNGEE. The CDR3 consists of 15 residues. Graves' hyperthyroidism was deemed stable given no ophthalmopathy progression within 18 months. Uncontrolled infection, other autoimmune disease, pregnancy or lactation disqualified patients from enrolment. The chain employs TRBV9 and TRBJ2-2; D is ambiguous. This receptor was identified in a man younger than 35 with Graves' hyperthyroidism. Sequencing used blood. The DNA for the CDR3 is TGTGCCAGCAGCGTAAGGGATATGAACACCGGGGAGCTGTTTTTT. Translating it yields CASSVRDMNTGELFF.